This T cell receptor beta chain was captured by sequencing in a study of persistence of HIV-infected CD4 T cells. Study results and limitations: Antigen-responding cells were enriched for degenerate expanded CDR3beta sequences. The rare CMV-responding cells with HIV-1 proviruses were not separately TCR-sequenced.

Notes on this clone: Its cognate antigen is unknown.

Cells were stimulated with CMV-infected fibroblast lysates at roughly 10 ug/mL. Memory cells lacking CD40L and CD69 with high CD45RO were sorted. For at least 4 years, plasma HIV-1 RNA was undetectable (<50 copies/mL). The libraries were made with immunoSEQ version 4 in survey mode. Genomic DNA was diluted to roughly 10 ng/uL, up to roughly 1 ug per sample. The table came from immunoSEQ multiplex PCR; TCRdb's copy has only in-frame clones and leaves some out. Of approximately 31,000 clones listed, roughly 87% were seen once; the top ten hold 5% to 7.5%. The germline gives CDR1 LNHDA, CDR2 SQIVND (reference sequence). The CDR3 extends over 15 amino acids. V lost 4 bases to trimming and J lost 10 bases; unmatched junction nucleotides: 11.

The input for sequencing was CD4+ T cells sorted from PBMCs after approximately 20-hour stimulation, taken from a patient who received antiretroviral therapy. This chain joins TRBV19 and TRBJ2-1; TRBD1 aligns across 9 bases. This clonotype originated in an adult woman with HIV who was CMV-seropositive. CDR3 protein: CASSKGQGPLGEQFF. In DNA, the CDR3 is TGTGCCAGTAGTAAAGGACAGGGGCCCCTGGGGGAGCAGTTCTTC.